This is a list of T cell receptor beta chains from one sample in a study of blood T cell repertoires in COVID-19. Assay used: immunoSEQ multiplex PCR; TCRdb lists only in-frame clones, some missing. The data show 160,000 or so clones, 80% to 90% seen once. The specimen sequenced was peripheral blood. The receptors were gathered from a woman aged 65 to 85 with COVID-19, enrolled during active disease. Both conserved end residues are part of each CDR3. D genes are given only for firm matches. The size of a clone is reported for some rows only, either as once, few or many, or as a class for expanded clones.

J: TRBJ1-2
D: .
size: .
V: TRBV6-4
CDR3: CASSRSGVAGYTF
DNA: TGTGCCAGCAGTAGGTCAGGGGTCGCCGGCTACACCTTC

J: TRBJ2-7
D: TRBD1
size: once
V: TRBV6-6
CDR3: CASSRQGNRDRQPRDYEQYF
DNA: TGTGCCAGCAGCCGCCAGGGGAACCGGGACAGGCAACCTCGAGACTACGAGCAGTACTTC

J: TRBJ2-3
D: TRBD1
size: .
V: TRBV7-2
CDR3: CASSLGRFRGLADTQYF
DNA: TGTGCCAGCAGCTTAGGACGCTTCAGGGGGCTGGCAGATACGCAGTATTTT

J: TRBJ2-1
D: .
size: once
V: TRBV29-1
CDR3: CSTGLSSYNEQFF
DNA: TGCAGCACCGGACTTAGCTCCTACAATGAGCAGTTCTTC

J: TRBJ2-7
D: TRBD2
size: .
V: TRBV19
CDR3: CASSRVFLADYYEQYF
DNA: TGTGCCAGTAGTAGGGTCTTCCTAGCGGATTACTACGAGCAGTACTTC

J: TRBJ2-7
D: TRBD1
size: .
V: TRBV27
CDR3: CASSRQGLGYEQYF
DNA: TGTGCCAGCAGTCGACAGGGTTTAGGCTACGAGCAGTACTTC

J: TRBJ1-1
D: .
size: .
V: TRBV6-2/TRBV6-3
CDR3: CASSYSVEAFF
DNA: TGTGCCAGCAGTTACAGCGTTGAAGCTTTCTTT

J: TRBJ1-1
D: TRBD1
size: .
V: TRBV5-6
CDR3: CASSFPTGGTEAFF
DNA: TGTGCCAGCAGCTTTCCTACAGGGGGCACTGAAGCTTTCTTT

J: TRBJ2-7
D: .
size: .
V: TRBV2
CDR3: CASSEQGPGAVEQYF
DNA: TGTGCCAGCAGTGAACAGGGCCCTGGGGCCGTGGAGCAGTACTTC

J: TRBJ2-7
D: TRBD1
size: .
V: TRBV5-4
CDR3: CASSPSRTGSVEQYF
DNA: TGTGCCAGCAGCCCAAGCCGGACAGGGTCGGTCGAGCAGTACTTC

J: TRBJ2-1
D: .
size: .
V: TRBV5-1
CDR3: CASQLTRGPSSYNEQFF
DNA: TGCGCCAGCCAACTAACGCGGGGGCCCAGCTCCTACAATGAGCAGTTCTTC

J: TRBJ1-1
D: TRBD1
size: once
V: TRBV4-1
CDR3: CASSRGAQGGRGEAFF
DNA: TGCGCCAGCAGCCGCGGAGCGCAGGGGGGCCGAGGTGAAGCTTTCTTT

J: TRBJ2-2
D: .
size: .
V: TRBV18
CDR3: CASSPRRDQTNTGELFF
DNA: TGTGCCAGCTCACCACGGAGGGACCAGACGAACACCGGGGAGCTGTTTTTT

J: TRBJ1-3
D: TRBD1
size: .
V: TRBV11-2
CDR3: CASSSTGGRNTIYF
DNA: TGTGCCAGCAGCTCGACAGGGGGTAGAAACACCATATATTTT

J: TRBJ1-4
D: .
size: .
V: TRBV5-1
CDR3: CASSPFDAANEKLFF
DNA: TGCGCCAGCAGTCCTTTTGACGCGGCAAATGAAAAACTGTTTTTT

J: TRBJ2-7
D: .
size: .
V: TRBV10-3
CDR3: CAISGRQVSYEQYF
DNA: TGTGCCATCAGTGGGAGACAGGTCTCCTACGAGCAGTACTTC

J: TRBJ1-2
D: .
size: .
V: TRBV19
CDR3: CASSTGREGYTF
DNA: TGTGCCAGTAGCACAGGGAGAGAGGGCTACACCTTC

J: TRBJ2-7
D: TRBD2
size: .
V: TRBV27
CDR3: CASKDSGGSSYEQYF
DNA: TGTGCCAGCAAAGATAGCGGGGGGTCCTCCTACGAGCAGTACTTC

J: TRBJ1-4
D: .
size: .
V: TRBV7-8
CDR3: CASSWGATNEKLFF
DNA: TGTGCCAGCAGCTGGGGGGCAACTAATGAAAAACTGTTTTTT

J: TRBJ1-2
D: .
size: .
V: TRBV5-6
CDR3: CASSNPGQNYGYTF
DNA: TGTGCCAGCAGCAACCCCGGACAGAACTATGGCTACACCTTC

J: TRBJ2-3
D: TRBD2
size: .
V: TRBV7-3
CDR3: CASSPRTSGVPDTQYF
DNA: TGTGCCAGCAGCCCCCGGACTAGCGGGGTCCCAGATACGCAGTATTTT

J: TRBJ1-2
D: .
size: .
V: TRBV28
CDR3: CASSGSYRGYTF
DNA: TGTGCCAGCAGTGGCTCTTACAGAGGCTACACCTTC

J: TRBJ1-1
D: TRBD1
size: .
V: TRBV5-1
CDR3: CASSAQGANTEAFF
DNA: TGCGCCAGCAGCGCACAGGGGGCTAACACTGAAGCTTTCTTT

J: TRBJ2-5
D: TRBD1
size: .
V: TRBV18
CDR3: CASSAGTEQETQYF
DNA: TGTGCCAGCTCGGCCGGGACAGAGCAAGAGACCCAGTACTTC

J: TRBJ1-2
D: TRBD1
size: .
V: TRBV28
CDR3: CASSLLRFRTGQNYGYTF
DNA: TGTGCCAGCAGTTTATTAAGGTTTAGGACAGGCCAGAACTATGGCTACACCTTC

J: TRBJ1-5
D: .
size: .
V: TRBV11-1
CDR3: CASSEDRSNQPQHF
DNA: TGTGCCAGCAGCGAAGACAGGAGCAATCAGCCCCAGCATTTT

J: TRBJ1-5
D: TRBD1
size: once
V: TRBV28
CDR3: CASRRTGGLGQPQHF
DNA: TGTGCCAGCAGGCGAACAGGGGGACTGGGTCAGCCCCAGCATTTT

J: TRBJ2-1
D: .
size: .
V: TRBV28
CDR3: CASSFPTAIRSYNEQFF
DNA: TGTGCCAGCAGTTTTCCGACAGCTATTAGATCCTACAATGAGCAGTTCTTC

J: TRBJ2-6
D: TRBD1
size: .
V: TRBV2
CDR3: CASSTTGVGANVLTF
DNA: TGTGCCAGCAGTACCACAGGGGTAGGGGCCAACGTCCTGACTTTC

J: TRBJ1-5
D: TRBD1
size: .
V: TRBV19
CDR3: CASTQRGRRDQPQHF
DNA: TGTGCCAGTACTCAAAGGGGGCGCAGAGACCAGCCCCAGCATTTT

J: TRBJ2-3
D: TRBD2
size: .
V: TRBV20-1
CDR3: CSASGRTSGGHTDTQYF
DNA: TGCAGTGCTAGTGGTCGGACTAGCGGGGGGCACACAGATACGCAGTATTTT

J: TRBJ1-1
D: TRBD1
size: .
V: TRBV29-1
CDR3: CSVGFTGGPEAFF
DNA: TGCAGCGTTGGGTTTACAGGGGGTCCTGAAGCTTTCTTT

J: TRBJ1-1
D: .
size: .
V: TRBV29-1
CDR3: CSVDRREAFF
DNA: TGCAGCGTAGACAGGCGTGAAGCTTTCTTT

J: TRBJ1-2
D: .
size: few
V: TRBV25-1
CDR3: CASSEQGLGYTF
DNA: TGTGCCAGCAGTGAGCAGGGTTTGGGCTACACCTTC

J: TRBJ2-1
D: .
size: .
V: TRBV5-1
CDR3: CASSPSPLGGVLSSYNEQFF
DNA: TGCGCCAGCAGCCCCTCCCCACTAGGGGGGGTCCTCAGCTCCTACAATGAGCAGTTCTTC

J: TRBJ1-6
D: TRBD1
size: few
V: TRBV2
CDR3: CASREGQPFPLHF
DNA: TGTGCCAGCAGGGAGGGACAGCCTTTCCCCCTCCACTTT

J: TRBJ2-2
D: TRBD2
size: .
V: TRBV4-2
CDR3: CASSKDPLVASGTNTGELFF
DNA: TGTGCCAGCAGCAAGGACCCACTGGTGGCTAGCGGGACGAACACCGGGGAGCTGTTTTTT

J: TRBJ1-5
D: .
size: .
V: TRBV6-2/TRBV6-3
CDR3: CASSSDWSNQPQHF
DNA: TGTGCCAGCAGCTCCGACTGGAGCAATCAGCCCCAGCATTTT

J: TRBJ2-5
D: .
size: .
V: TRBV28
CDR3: CASSPVYLEETQYF
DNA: TGTGCCAGCAGTCCGGTCTACCTCGAAGAGACCCAGTACTTC

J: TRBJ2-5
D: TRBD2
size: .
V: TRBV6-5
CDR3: CASSPGVAGETQYF
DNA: TGTGCCAGCAGCCCCGGTGTAGCGGGGGAGACCCAGTACTTC

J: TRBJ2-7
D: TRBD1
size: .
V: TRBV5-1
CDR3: CASSFLAGTGDEQYF
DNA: TGCGCCAGCAGCTTTCTCGCTGGGACAGGGGACGAGCAGTACTTC